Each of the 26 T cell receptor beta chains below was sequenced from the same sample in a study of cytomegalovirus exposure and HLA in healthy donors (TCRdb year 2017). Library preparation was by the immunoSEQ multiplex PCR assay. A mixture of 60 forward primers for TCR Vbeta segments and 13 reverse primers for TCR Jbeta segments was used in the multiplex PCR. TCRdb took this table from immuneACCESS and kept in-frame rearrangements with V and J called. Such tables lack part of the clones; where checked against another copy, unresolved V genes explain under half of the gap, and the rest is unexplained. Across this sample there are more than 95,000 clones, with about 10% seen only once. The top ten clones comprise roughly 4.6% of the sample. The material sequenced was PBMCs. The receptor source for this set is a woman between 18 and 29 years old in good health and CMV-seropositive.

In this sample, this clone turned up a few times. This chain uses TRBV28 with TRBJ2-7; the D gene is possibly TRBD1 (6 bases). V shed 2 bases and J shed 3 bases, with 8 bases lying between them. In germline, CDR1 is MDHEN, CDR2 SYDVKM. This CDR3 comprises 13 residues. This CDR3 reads CASSLTGIYEQYF. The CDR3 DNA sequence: TGTGCCAGCAGTTTAACAGGGATCTACGAGCAGTACTTC.

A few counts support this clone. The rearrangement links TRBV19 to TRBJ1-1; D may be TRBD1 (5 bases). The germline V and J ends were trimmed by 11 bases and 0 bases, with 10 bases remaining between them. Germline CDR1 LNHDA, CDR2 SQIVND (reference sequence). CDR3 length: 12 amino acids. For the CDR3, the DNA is TGTGCCTCTTGGGGCATGAACACTGAAGCTTTCTTT. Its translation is CASWGMNTEAFF.

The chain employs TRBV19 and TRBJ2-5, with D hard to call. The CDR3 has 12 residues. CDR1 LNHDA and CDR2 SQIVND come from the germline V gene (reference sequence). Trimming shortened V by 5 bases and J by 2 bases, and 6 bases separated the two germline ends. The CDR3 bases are TGTGCCAGTAGTGTCCCACAAGAGACCCAGTACTTC. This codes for CASSVPQETQYF.

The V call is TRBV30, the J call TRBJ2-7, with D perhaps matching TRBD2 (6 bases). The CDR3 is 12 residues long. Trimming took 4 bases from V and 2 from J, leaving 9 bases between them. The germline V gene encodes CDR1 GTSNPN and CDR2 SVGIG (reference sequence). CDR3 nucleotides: TGTGCCTGGACGCGGGGCACCTACGAGCAGTACTTC. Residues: CAWTRGTYEQYF.

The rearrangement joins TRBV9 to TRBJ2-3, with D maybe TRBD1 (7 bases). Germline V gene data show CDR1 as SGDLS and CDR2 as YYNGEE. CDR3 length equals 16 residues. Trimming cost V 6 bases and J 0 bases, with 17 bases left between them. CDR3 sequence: CASNVGGTASTDTQYF. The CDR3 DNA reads TGTGCCAGCAATGTTGGCGGGACAGCTAGCACAGATACGCAGTATTTT. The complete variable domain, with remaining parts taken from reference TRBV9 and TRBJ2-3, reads DSGVTQTPKHLITATGQRVTLRCSPRSGDLSVYWYQQSLDQGLQFLIQYYNGEERAKGNILERFSAQQFPDLHSELNLSSLELGDSALYFCASNVGGTASTDTQYFGPGTRLTVL.

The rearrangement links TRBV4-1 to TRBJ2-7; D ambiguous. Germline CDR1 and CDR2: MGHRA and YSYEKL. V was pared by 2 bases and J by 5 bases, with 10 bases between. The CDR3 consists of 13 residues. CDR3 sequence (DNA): TGCGCCAGCAGCCAATTAATTCGGGACGAGCAGTACTTC. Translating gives CASSQLIRDEQYF.

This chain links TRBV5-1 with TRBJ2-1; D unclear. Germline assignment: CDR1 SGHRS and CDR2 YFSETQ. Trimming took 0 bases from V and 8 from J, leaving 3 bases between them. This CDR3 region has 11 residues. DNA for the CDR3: TGCGCCAGCAGCTTGGTCGATGAGCAGTTCTTC. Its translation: CASSLVDEQFF.

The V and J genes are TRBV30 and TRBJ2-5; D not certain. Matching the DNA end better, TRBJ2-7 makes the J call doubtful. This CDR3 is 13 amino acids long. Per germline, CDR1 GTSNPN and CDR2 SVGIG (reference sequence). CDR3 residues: CAWRNLPSYEQYF. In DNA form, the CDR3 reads TGTGCCTGGAGGAATCTTCCTAGCTACGAGCAGTACTTC.

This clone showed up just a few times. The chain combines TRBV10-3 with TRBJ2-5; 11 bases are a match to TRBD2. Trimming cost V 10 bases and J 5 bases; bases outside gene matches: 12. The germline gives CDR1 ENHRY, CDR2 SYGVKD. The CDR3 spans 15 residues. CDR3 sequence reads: CATMGLAEWSETQYF. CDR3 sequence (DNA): TGTGCCACCATGGGACTAGCGGAGTGGAGTGAGACCCAGTACTTC.

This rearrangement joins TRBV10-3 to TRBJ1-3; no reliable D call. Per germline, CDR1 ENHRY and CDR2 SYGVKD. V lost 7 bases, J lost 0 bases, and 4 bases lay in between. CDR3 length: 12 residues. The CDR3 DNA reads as TGTGCCATCACAGGCTCTGGAAACACCATATATTTT. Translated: CAITGSGNTIYF.

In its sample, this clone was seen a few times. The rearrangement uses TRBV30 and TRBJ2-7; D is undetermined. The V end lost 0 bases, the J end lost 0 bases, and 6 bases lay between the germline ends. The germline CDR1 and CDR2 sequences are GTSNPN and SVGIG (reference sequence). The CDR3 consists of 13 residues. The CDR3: CAWSVHSSYEQYF. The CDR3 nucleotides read TGTGCCTGGAGTGTCCACAGCTCCTACGAGCAGTACTTC. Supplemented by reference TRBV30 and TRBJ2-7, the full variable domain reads SQTIHQWPATLVQPVGSPLSLECTVEGTSNPNLYWYRQAAGRGLQLLFYSVGIGQISSEVPQNLSASRPQDRQFILSSKKLLLSDSGFYLCAWSVHSSYEQYFGPGTRLTVT.

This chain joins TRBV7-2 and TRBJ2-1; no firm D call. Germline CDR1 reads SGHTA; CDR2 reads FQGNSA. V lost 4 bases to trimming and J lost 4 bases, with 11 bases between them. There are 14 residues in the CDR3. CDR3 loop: CASSSSGPYNEQFF. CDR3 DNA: TGTGCCAGCAGCTCCTCCGGTCCTTACAATGAGCAGTTCTTC.

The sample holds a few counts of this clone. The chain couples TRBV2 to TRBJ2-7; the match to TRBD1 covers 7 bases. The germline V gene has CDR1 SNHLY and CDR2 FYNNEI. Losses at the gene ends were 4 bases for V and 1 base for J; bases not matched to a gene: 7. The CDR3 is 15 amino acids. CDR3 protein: CASSGDSKNSYEQYF. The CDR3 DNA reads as TGTGCCAGCAGTGGGGACAGCAAGAATTCCTACGAGCAGTACTTC.

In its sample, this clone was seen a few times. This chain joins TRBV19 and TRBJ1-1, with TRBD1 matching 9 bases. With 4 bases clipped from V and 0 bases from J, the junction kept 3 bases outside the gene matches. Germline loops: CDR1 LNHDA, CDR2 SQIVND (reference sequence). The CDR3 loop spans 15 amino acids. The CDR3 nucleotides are TGTGCCAGTAGTACGGGACAGGGAATGAACACTGAAGCTTTCTTT. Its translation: CASSTGQGMNTEAFF.

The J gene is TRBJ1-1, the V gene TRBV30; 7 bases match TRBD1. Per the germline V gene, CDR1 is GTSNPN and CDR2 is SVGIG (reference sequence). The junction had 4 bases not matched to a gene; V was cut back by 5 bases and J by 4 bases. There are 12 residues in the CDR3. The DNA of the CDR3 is TGTGCCTGGGAGACAGGGACCACTGAAGCTTTCTTT. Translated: CAWETGTTEAFF.

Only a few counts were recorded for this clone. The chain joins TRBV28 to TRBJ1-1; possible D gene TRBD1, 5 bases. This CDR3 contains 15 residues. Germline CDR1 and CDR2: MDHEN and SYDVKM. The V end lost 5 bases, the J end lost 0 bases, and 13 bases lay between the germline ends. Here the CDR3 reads CASSLDRPMNTEAFF. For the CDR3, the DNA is TGTGCCAGCAGTCTAGACAGACCCATGAACACTGAAGCTTTCTTT.

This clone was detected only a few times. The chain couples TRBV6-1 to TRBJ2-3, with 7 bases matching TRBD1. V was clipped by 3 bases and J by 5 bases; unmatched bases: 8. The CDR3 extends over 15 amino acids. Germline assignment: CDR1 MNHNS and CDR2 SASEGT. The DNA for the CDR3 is TGTGCCAGCAGTGACCGACAGGGAACTGAAGATACGCAGTATTTT. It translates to CASSDRQGTEDTQYF.

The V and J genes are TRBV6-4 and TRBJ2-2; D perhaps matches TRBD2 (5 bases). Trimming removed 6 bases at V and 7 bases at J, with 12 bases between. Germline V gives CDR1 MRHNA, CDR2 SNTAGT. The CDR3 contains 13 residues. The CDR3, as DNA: TGTGCCAGCAGCCTGGAGGCGGGCGGGGAGCTGTTTTTT. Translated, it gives CASSLEAGGELFF.

The CDR3 DNA is TGCAGCGTCGTCACAAATAGGGACTACCCCTCCTACAATGAGCAGTTCTTC. Its protein is CSVVTNRDYPSYNEQFF. The chain recombines TRBV29-1 with TRBJ2-1, with 7 bases lining up with TRBD2. Germline CDR1 reads SQVTM; CDR2 reads ANQGSEA. V lost 6 bases and J lost 0; bases outside the gene matches: 14. CDR3 length: 17 residues.

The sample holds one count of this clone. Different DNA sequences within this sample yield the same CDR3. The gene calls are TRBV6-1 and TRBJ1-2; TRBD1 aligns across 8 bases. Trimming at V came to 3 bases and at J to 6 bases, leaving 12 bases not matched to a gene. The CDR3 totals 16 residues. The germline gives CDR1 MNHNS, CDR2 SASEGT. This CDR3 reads CASSDPGQGRSDGYTF. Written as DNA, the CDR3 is TGTGCCAGCAGTGATCCCGGACAGGGAAGAAGCGATGGCTACACCTTC.

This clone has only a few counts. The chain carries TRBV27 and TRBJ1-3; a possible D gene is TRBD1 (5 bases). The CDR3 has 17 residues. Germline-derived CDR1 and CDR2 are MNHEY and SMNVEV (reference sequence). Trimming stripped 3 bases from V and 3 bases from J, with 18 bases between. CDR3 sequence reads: CASSFTSPGRGGNTIYF. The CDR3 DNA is TGTGCCAGCAGTTTCACCTCCCCAGGGAGGGGTGGAAACACCATATATTTT.

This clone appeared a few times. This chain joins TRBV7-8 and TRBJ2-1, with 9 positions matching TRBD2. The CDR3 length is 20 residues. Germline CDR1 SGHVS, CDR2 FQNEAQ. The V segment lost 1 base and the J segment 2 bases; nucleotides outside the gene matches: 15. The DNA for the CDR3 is TGTGCCAGCAGCTTAGATCGGGTTAGCGGGAGCACTAATCCCTACAATGAGCAGTTCTTC. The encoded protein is CASSLDRVSGSTNPYNEQFF.

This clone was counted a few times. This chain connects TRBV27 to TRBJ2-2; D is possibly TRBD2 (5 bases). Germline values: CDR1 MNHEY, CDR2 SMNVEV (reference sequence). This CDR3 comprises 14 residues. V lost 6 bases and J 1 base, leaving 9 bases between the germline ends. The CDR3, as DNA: TGTGCCAGCAGGGGAGAATGGAACACCGGGGAGCTGTTTTTT. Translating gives CASRGEWNTGELFF.

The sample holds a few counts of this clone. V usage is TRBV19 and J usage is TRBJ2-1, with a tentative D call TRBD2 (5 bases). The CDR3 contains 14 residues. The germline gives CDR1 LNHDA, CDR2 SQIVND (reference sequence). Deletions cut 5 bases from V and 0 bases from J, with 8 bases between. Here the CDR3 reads CASSPGYSYNEQFF. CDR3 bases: TGTGCCAGTAGTCCGGGGTACTCCTACAATGAGCAGTTCTTC.

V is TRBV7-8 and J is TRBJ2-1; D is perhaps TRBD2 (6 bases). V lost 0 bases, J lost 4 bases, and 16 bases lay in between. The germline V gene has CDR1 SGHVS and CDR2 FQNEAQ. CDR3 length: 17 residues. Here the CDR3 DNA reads TGTGCCAGCAGCTTAGCGAGGGTGACGGGACTTTACAATGAGCAGTTCTTC. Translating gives CASSLARVTGLYNEQFF. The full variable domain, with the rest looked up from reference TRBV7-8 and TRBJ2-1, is GAGVSQSPRYKVAKRGQDVALRCDPISGHVSLFWYQQALGQGPEFLTYFQNEAQLDKSGLPSDRFFAERPEGSVSTLKIQRTQQEDSAVYLCASSLARVTGLYNEQFFGPGTRLTVL.

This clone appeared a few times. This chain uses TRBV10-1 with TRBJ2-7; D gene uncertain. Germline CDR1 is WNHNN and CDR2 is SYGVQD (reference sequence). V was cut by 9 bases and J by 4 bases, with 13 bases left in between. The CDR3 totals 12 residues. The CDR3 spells CARSRGRYEQYF. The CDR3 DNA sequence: TGCGCCAGAAGCCGAGGTCGGTACGAGCAGTACTTC.